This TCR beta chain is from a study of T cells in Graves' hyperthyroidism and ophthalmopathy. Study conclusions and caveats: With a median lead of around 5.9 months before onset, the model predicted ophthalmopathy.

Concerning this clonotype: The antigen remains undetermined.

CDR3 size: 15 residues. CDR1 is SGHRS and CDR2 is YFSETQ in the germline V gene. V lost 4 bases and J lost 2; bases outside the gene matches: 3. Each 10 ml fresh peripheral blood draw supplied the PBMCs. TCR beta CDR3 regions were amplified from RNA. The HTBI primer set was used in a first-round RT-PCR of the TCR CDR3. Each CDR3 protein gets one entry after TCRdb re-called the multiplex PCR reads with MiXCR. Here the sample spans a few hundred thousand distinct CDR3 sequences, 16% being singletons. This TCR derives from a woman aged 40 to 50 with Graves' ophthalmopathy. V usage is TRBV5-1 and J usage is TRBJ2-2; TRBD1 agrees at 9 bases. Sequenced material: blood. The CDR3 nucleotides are TGCGCCAGCAGCGAGGGACAGGGAAACACCGGGGAGCTGTTTTTT. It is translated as CASSEGQGNTGELFF.